Listed here are 14 T cell receptor beta chains from one sample, sequenced in a study of Ad26.COV2.S vaccination and SARS-CoV-2 variants. Method: immunoSEQ multiplex PCR; TCRdb's copy keeps in-frame clones and lacks some. The table lists about 680,000 clones, roughly 90% of them singletons, with around 1.4% in the top ten. Treatment of the sample: about 20 received Ad26.COV2.S at low or high dose, single or two shots; 5 received placebo; per-sample allocation not given. Day 63 following the first vaccine or placebo injection was when the samples were taken. The sample in question was peripheral blood, obtained in a trial of Ad26.COV2.S vaccine versus placebo. The receptors were gathered from a person aged 18 to 65 who received the Ad26.COV2.S COVID-19 vaccine or a placebo.

This chain links TRBV29-1 with TRBJ1-2, with D unclear. V gave up 5 bases and J gave up 8 bases, with 15 bases separating them. The CDR3 runs 12 residues. From germline, CDR1 is SQVTM and CDR2 ANQGSEA. The CDR3 sequence is CSVRVRSVGYTF. Here the CDR3 DNA reads TGCAGCGTTCGGGTGCGATCCGTGGGCTACACCTTC.

The chain combines TRBV30 with TRBJ1-5; no clear D. Germline V gene sequence: CDR1 GTSNPN, CDR2 SVGIG (reference sequence). Trimming stripped 1 base from V and 0 bases from J, with 7 bases between. CDR3 length equals 14 residues. The CDR3 reads CAWSEPYSNQPQHF. The CDR3 region has the DNA TGTGCCTGGAGTGAGCCATATAGCAATCAGCCCCAGCATTTT.

This clone was seen a handful of times. The chain combines TRBV7-3 with TRBJ2-7, with 10 bases matching TRBD1. V was pared by 5 bases and J by 4 bases, with 11 bases of the junction left unmatched. This CDR3 spans 16 amino acids. Germline V gene data show CDR1 as SGHTA and CDR2 as FQGTGA. The CDR3 protein is CASSEQPGQGIYEQYF. The DNA for the CDR3 is TGTGCCAGCAGCGAACAACCGGGACAGGGGATTTACGAGCAGTACTTC.

The chain has TRBV6-2 or TRBV6-3 and TRBJ1-2; TRBD1 aligns across 7 bases. The CDR3 is 15 residues long. Germline CDR1 reads MNHEY; CDR2 reads SVGEGT. Trimming cost V 5 bases and J 7 bases; bases outside gene matches: 13. The chain's CDR3 is CASSIDTGDFFGYTF. The DNA for the CDR3 is TGTGCCAGCAGTATCGACACAGGGGATTTTTTTGGCTACACCTTC.

The chain uses TRBV6-2 or TRBV6-3 and TRBJ2-3, with D hard to call. The germline CDR1 and CDR2 sequences are MNHEY and SVGEGT. The CDR3 length is 13 residues. The germline V and J ends were trimmed by 5 bases and 4 bases, with 10 bases remaining between them. The CDR3 loop is CASSRPVSDTQYF. The CDR3 coding sequence is TGTGCCAGCAGTCGACCGGTATCAGATACGCAGTATTTT.

This clone occurred once. The chain carries TRBV3-1 (or the pseudogene TRBV3-2) and TRBJ2-2; D assignment may be TRBD1 or TRBD2 (6 bases each). This CDR3 region has 14 residues. Looked up from germline, CDR1 is LGHDT and CDR2 is YNNKEL (reference sequence). Trimming cost V 2 bases and J 5 bases, with 9 bases left between them. Written as DNA, the CDR3 is TGTGCCAGCAGCCAACGGGGGCCGACCGGGGAGCTGTTTTTT. Protein: CASSQRGPTGELFF.

The rearrangement joins TRBV19 to TRBJ2-7; TRBD1 aligns across 9 bases. Germline assignment: CDR1 LNHDA and CDR2 SQIVND (reference sequence). The CDR3 sequence is 14 residues long. The V segment lost 5 bases and the J segment 5 bases; nucleotides outside the gene matches: 7. CDR3 amino acids: CASSDYRGRDEQYF. The CDR3, as DNA: TGTGCCAGTAGTGACTACAGGGGGCGGGACGAGCAGTACTTC.

The chain combines TRBV9 with TRBJ2-7; D may be TRBD2 (5 bases). The CDR3 runs to 12 residues. The ends were cut back, 4 bases at V and 5 bases at J, with 10 bases in the middle. CDR1 and CDR2 from the germline V gene are SGDLS and YYNGEE. CDR3 residues: CASSTDGDEQYF. In DNA form, the CDR3 reads TGTGCCAGCAGCACTGACGGGGACGAGCAGTACTTC. Full variable domain (rest looked up from reference TRBV9 and TRBJ2-7): DSGVTQTPKHLITATGQRVTLRCSPRSGDLSVYWYQQSLDQGLQFLIQYYNGEERAKGNILERFSAQQFPDLHSELNLSSLELGDSALYFCASSTDGDEQYFGPGTRLTVT.

For the CDR3, the DNA is TGTGCCAGCAGCCGGGGGGTCACAGAGAACTATGGCTACACCTTC. Protein product: CASSRGVTENYGYTF. J is TRBJ1-2 and V is TRBV11-2, with a weak D call TRBD1 (5 bases). CDR3 length equals 15 residues. Per the germline V gene, CDR1 is SGHAT and CDR2 is FQNNGV. The V end lost 5 bases, the J end lost 2 bases, and 15 bases lay between the germline ends.

J is TRBJ2-7 and V is TRBV6-4; no clear D. The germline V and J ends were trimmed by 3 bases and 1 base, with 7 bases remaining between them. The germline V gene encodes CDR1 MRHNA and CDR2 SNTAGT. This CDR3 region has 13 residues. The CDR3 region is CASSEAESYEQYF. CDR3 nucleotides: TGTGCCAGCAGTGAGGCTGAATCCTACGAGCAGTACTTC.

In this sample, this clone turned up a few times. The gene calls are TRBV6-7 and TRBJ1-5, with 7 bases aligning to TRBD1. TRBV6-7 is flagged as an ORF with uncertain function. After removal of 0 bases from V and 7 bases from J, the junction contained 9 bases not matched to a gene. CDR3 length: 16 amino acids. CDR3 coding DNA: TGTGCCAGCAGTTACTCAGGCCCGGGACAGAAACAGCCCCAGCATTTT. Its protein product is CASSYSGPGQKQPQHF.

This chain joins TRBV5-1 and TRBJ2-2; TRBD1 agrees at 7 bases. Germline CDR1 and CDR2: SGHRS and YFSETQ. CDR3 size: 16 residues. With 4 bases clipped from V and 5 bases from J, the junction kept 11 bases outside the gene matches. CDR3 region: CASSPFDREVTGELFF. The CDR3 bases are TGCGCCAGCAGCCCATTCGACAGGGAAGTAACCGGGGAGCTGTTTTTT.

This rearrangement joins TRBV18 to TRBJ1-6; 10 nucleotides agree with TRBD1. The CDR3 covers 14 residues. The germline gives CDR1 KGHSH, CDR2 LQKENI. J lost 11 bases, V lost 4 bases, and 5 bases had no gene match. The CDR3 region is CASSLAGTGAPLHF. The CDR3 DNA is TGTGCCAGCTCACTCGCCGGGACAGGGGCACCCCTCCACTTT. Complete variable domain (other parts from reference TRBV18 and TRBJ1-6): NAGVMQNPRHLVRRRGQEARLRCSPMKGHSHVYWYRQLPEEGLKFMVYLQKENIIDESGMPKERFSAEFPKEGPSILRIQQVVRGDSAAYFCASSLAGTGAPLHFGNGTRLTVT.

This chain joins TRBV11-2 and TRBJ2-6, with D unclear. This CDR3 has 15 residues. Germline loops: CDR1 SGHAT, CDR2 FQNNGV. The V end was cut by 3 bases, the J end by 0 bases, with 6 bases between. The CDR3 DNA follows: TGTGCCAGCAGCTTCGTGGGCTCTGGGGCCAACGTCCTGACTTTC. Translating it yields CASSFVGSGANVLTF.